This entry lists 16 T cell receptor beta chains sequenced from one sample in a study of cytomegalovirus exposure and HLA in healthy donors (dated by TCRdb to 2017 to 2019). The method behind the library was the immunoSEQ multiplex PCR assay. A mixture of 60 forward primers for TCR Vbeta segments and 13 reverse primers for TCR Jbeta segments was used in the multiplex PCR. This is the immuneACCESS table as TCRdb keeps it, with only in-frame sequences that have V and J called. A part of the clones is gone; compared with another copy, unresolved V genes explain less than half, and the rest is unexplained. This sample is represented by under 170,000 clones; 50% to 75% of them were singletons. The ten largest clones represent roughly 7% of the sample. The sample taken for sequencing was PBMCs. These receptor sequences come from a woman aged 60-70 years in good health and CMV-seropositive.

This chain links TRBV29-1 with TRBJ2-1, with 7 bases that match TRBD2. The CDR3 is made up of 13 amino acids. With 4 bases clipped from V and 9 bases from J, the junction kept 9 bases outside the gene matches. The V gene's germline CDR1 is SQVTM and CDR2 ANQGSEA. Here the CDR3 reads CSVGGRLAREQFF. The CDR3, as DNA: TGCAGCGTTGGCGGACGACTAGCACGTGAGCAGTTCTTC.

This chain connects TRBV2 to TRBJ2-5, with D perhaps matching TRBD1 (6 bases). TRBJ2-7 matches the DNA end more closely, so the J call is doubtful. The CDR3 has 12 amino acids. Germline-derived CDR1 and CDR2 are SNHLY and FYNNEI. The CDR3 loop is CASSLQGYEQYF. In DNA, the CDR3 is TGTGCCAGCAGCCTACAGGGCTACGAGCAGTACTTC.

The table lists this clone with a few counts. The gene calls are TRBV2 and TRBJ2-1, with 10 bases aligning to TRBD2. Germline lookup yields CDR1 SNHLY and CDR2 FYNNEI. This CDR3 contains 15 residues. Germline trimming cut 2 bases from V and 10 bases from J; bases unmatched to any gene: 8. CDR3 sequence: CASSELLAGWGEQFF. The CDR3 coding sequence is TGTGCCAGCAGTGAATTACTAGCGGGATGGGGGGAGCAGTTCTTC.

The rearrangement uses TRBV5-1 and TRBJ2-7, with D perhaps matching TRBD2 (5 bases). CDR1 SGHRS and CDR2 YFSETQ come from the germline V gene. The CDR3 runs to 14 residues. Deletions cut 0 bases from V and 4 bases from J, with 11 bases between. The CDR3 here is CASSLAAVDYEQYF. CDR3 bases: TGCGCCAGCAGCTTGGCAGCGGTTGATTACGAGCAGTACTTC.

As regards this clone: Other DNA sequences within the sample encode an identical CDR3. V and J are TRBV29-1 and TRBJ1-2; 7 positions match TRBD1. The junction had 8 bases not matched to a gene; V was cut back by 5 bases and J by 8 bases. This CDR3 comprises 12 residues. In germline, CDR1 is SQVTM, CDR2 ANQGSEA. CDR3 amino acids: CSVKRPGGGYTF. CDR3 DNA sequence: TGCAGCGTTAAACGACCAGGGGGAGGCTACACCTTC.

This clone appeared once. The rearrangement links TRBV5-1 to TRBJ1-1, with 9 bases aligning to TRBD1. The length of the CDR3 is 15 residues. Trimming cost V 2 bases and J 0 bases; bases outside gene matches: 2. Germline V gene sequence: CDR1 SGHRS, CDR2 YFSETQ. CDR3 DNA: TGCGCCAGCAGCTTCGGGACAGGGATGAACACTGAAGCTTTCTTT. It is translated as CASSFGTGMNTEAFF.

V gene TRBV5-1 combines with J gene TRBJ1-2; no definite D call. CDR1 is SGHRS, CDR2 YFSETQ, per germline. V lost 0 bases and J lost 0, with 6 bases in between. The CDR3 is 14 residues long. CDR3 sequence (DNA): TGCGCCAGCAGCTTGGAAGGAGCTAACTATGGCTACACCTTC. It codes for CASSLEGANYGYTF. Full variable domain (missing parts from reference TRBV5-1 and TRBJ1-2): KAGVTQTPRYLIKTRGQQVTLSCSPISGHRSVSWYQQTPGQGLQFLFEYFSETQRNKGNFPGRFSGRQFSNSRSEMNVSTLELGDSALYLCASSLEGANYGYTFGSGTRLTVV.

V usage is TRBV5-1 and J usage is TRBJ2-3, with TRBD2 matching 15 bases. The J segment lost 3 bases and the V segment lost 4 bases, leaving 15 bases of the junction unmatched. CDR3 length: 20 residues. Germline CDR1 and CDR2: SGHRS and YFSETQ. DNA of the CDR3: TGCGCCAGCAGCACGGGATCCGGACTAGCGGGAGGGTTGCGAACAGATACGCAGTATTTT. This codes for CASSTGSGLAGGLRTDTQYF. The variable domain in full, completed from reference TRBV5-1 and TRBJ2-3, reads KAGVTQTPRYLIKTRGQQVTLSCSPISGHRSVSWYQQTPGQGLQFLFEYFSETQRNKGNFPGRFSGRQFSNSRSEMNVSTLELGDSALYLCASSTGSGLAGGLRTDTQYFGPGTRLTVL.

This sequence joins TRBV6-5 and TRBJ2-3, with D perhaps matching TRBD2 (6 bases). The length of the CDR3 is 12 residues. Germline values: CDR1 MNHEY, CDR2 SVGAGI. Trimming left V 2 bases short and J 6 bases short, with 6 bases between. The CDR3 DNA is TGTGCCAGCAGTTACAGCGGGGATACGCAGTATTTT. This codes for CASSYSGDTQYF.

This clone has only one observation. CDR3 sequence reads: CASSKGPELASGYEQYF. The CDR3 nucleotides are TGTGCCAGCAGCAAAGGCCCTGAGTTGGCTAGCGGCTACGAGCAGTACTTC. This rearrangement joins TRBV21-1 to TRBJ2-7; no check of the table's D call, TRBD2, against the DNA was made. TRBV21-1 is a pseudogene locus. The CDR3 is 17 residues long.

V gene TRBV28 combines with J gene TRBJ1-2; D not resolved. Trimming stripped 4 bases from V and 0 bases from J, with 12 bases between. Per the germline V gene, CDR1 is MDHEN and CDR2 is SYDVKM. The CDR3 is made up of 15 amino acids. In DNA form, the CDR3 reads TGTGCCAGCAGTTCCCCCGCGGGCCCTAACTATGGCTACACCTTC. Translation: CASSSPAGPNYGYTF.

Points on this clone: One end of the junction varies from germline; a read error may be responsible. This sequence joins TRBV11-2 and TRBJ1-3, with 8 bases identical to TRBD1. The CDR3 totals 13 residues. Germline values: CDR1 SGHAT, CDR2 FQNNGV. CDR3 bases: TGTGCCAGCAGCCCAGGACAGGGAAACGCCATATATTTT. Encoded protein: CASSPGQGNAIYF.

The gene calls are TRBV18 and TRBJ2-7, with 10 bases lining up with TRBD1. CDR3 length equals 16 residues. V lost 3 bases to trimming and J lost 5 bases; unmatched junction nucleotides: 10. Germline CDR1 reads KGHSH; CDR2 reads LQKENI. CDR3 sequence (DNA): TGTGCCAGCTCACCGTGGCCCGGACAGGGGGGGAACGAGCAGTACTTC. Translating gives CASSPWPGQGGNEQYF.

This clone was detected once. J is TRBJ2-5 and V is TRBV29-1, with TRBD1 matching 7 bases. Germline-derived CDR1 and CDR2 are SQVTM and ANQGSEA. CDR3 length equals 14 residues. The V gene end was trimmed by 6 bases and the J gene end by 6 bases; junction bases not matched to a gene: 13. CDR3 loop: CSVTGTATLKTQYF. CDR3 DNA: TGCAGCGTCACCGGGACAGCCACCTTGAAGACCCAGTACTTC.

The table lists this clone with a few counts. This chain uses TRBV10-3 with TRBJ1-3, with D possibly being TRBD1 (6 bases). CDR3 size: 15 residues. The ends were cut back, 0 bases at V and 3 bases at J, with 9 bases in the middle. Germline V gene sequence: CDR1 ENHRY, CDR2 SYGVKD. The CDR3 DNA follows: TGTGCCATCAGTGAGTCAGGCAGGGGTGGAAACACCATATATTTT. It specifies CAISESGRGGNTIYF.

This clone was seen a few times. The chain carries TRBV6-5 and TRBJ2-7; the match to TRBD1 covers 8 bases. The CDR3 is made up of 15 amino acids. Germline V gene lookup returns CDR1 MNHEY and CDR2 SVGAGI. Trimming at V came to 4 bases and at J to 2 bases, leaving 7 bases not matched to a gene. This CDR3 is CASSFADRDPYEQYF. In DNA form, the CDR3 reads TGTGCCAGCAGTTTCGCGGACAGGGACCCCTACGAGCAGTACTTC.